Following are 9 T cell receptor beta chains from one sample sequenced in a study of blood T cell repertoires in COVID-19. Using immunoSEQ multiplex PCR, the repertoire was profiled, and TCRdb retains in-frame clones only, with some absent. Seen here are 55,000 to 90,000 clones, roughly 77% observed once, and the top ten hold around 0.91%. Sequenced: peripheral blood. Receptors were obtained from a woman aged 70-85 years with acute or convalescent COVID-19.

CDR3 loop: CASTGGSHTQYF. CDR3 nucleotide sequence: TGTGCCAGTACAGGGGGTTCCCATACGCAGTATTTT. The V call is TRBV11-2, the J call TRBJ2-3, with TRBD1 matching over 8 bases. Germline CDR1 is SGHAT and CDR2 is FQNNGV. The length of the CDR3 is 12 residues. V lost 9 bases to trimming and J lost 7 bases; unmatched junction nucleotides: 6.

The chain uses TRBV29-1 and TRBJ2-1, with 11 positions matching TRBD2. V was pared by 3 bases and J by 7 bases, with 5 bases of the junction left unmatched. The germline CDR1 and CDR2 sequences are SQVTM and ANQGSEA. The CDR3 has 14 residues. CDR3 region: CSVEYSGRDNEQFF. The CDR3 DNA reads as TGCAGCGTTGAGTATAGCGGGAGGGATAATGAGCAGTTCTTC.

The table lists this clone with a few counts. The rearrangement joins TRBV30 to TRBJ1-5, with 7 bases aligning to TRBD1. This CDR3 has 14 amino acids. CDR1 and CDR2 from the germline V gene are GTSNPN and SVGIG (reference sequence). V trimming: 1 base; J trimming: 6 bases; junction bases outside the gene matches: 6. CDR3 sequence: CAWSGQAGGQPQHF. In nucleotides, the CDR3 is TGTGCCTGGAGTGGGCAGGCAGGGGGTCAGCCCCAGCATTTT.

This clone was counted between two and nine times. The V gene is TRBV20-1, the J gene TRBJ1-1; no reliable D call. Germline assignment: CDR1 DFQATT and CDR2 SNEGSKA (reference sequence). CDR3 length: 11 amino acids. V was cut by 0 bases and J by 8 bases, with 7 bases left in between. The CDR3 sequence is CSAREGREAFF. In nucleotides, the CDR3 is TGCAGTGCTAGAGAGGGCAGAGAAGCTTTCTTT.

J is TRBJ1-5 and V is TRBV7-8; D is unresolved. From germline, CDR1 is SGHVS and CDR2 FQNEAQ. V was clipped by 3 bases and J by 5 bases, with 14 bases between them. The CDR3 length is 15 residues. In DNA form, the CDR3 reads TGTGCCAGCAGCTTGTCCGGAGTTTTTGATCAGCCCCAGCATTTT. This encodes CASSLSGVFDQPQHF.

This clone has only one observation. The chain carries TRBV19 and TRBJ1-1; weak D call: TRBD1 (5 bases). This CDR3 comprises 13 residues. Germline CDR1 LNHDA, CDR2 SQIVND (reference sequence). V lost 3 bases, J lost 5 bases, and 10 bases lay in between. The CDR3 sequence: CASSMGKGTEAFF. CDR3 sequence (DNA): TGTGCCAGTAGTATGGGGAAGGGGACTGAAGCTTTCTTT.

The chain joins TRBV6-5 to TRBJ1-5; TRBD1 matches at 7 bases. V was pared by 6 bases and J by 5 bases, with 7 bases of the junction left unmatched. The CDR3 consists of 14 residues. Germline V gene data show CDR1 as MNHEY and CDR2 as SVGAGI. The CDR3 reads CASSLTGADQPQHF. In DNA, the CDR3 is TGTGCCAGCAGCCTCACAGGGGCCGATCAGCCCCAGCATTTT.

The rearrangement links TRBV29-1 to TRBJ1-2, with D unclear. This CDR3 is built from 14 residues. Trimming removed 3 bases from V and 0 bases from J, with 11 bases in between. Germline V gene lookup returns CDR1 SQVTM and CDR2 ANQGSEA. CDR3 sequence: CSVDMDGANYGYTF. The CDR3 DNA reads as TGCAGCGTTGACATGGATGGAGCTAACTATGGCTACACCTTC.

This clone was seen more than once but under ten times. CDR3 sequence: CASSPGLNSPLHF. CDR3 coding DNA: TGTGCCAGTAGTCCAGGACTTAATTCACCCCTCCACTTT. This chain uses TRBV19 with TRBJ1-6, with D unresolved. The V gene's germline CDR1 is LNHDA and CDR2 SQIVND (reference sequence). CDR3 length equals 13 residues. Trimming pared 5 bases from V and 6 bases from J, leaving 8 bases between.